This T cell receptor beta chain was sequenced for a study of blood T cell repertoires in COVID-19. Whole-study context: The United States, Italy and Spain were the sources of the acute and convalescent COVID-19 samples.

The germline V gene encodes CDR1 SGDLS and CDR2 YYNGEE. This CDR3 spans 14 amino acids. The ends lost 3 bases at V and 2 bases at J; junction bases unmatched: 5. Allocation to cohorts depended on clinical history reported by the participants. The study recruited exposed participants who had met a COVID-19 case within 2 weeks before entry. Authors' methods: Amplification of reference gene primers provided the estimated nucleated cell counts. Sequenced by immunoSEQ multiplex PCR; TCRdb stores in-frame clones only, minus some. From that table come the V and J calls and clone size; the DNA was used to work out D and trimming. The sample yields approximately 220,000 clones, approximately 86% seen once.

This sequence joins TRBV9 and TRBJ2-7, with 7 bases fitting TRBD2. The receptor was derived from a woman aged 30 to 39 who had been exposed to COVID-19. Sample: PBMCs or T cells enriched from blood (not recorded which). The CDR3 nucleotides are TGTGCCAGCAGCGGTGGGGGAGGGCCCTACGAGCAGTACTTC. Amino acid sequence: CASSGGGGPYEQYF.